This paragraph covers one TCR beta chain sequence. Its antigen is not identified. In the PCR, 60 Vbeta and 13 Jbeta primers were used. Some clones are missing from TCRdb's copy, which holds only in-frame ones; the method was immunoSEQ multiplex PCR. The repertoire holds 150,000 to 200,000 clones, roughly four fifths seen once, with 2.5% to 3% in the top ten. CDR1 SNHLY and CDR2 FYNNEI come from the germline V gene. J lost 3 bases, V lost 10 bases, and 8 bases had no gene match. The CDR3 runs to 14 residues. The sample comes from a study of cytomegalovirus exposure and HLA in healthy donors. Study-wide findings and caveats: According to reports, the classifier identified cytomegalovirus status with high specificity and sensitivity. CMV serostatus was the only recorded immune exposure for donors. 87-base-pair reads could not separate some V segments, including TRBV6-2 and TRBV6-3. Certain sequence variants were highly shared and formed a cluster, and this cluster was likely a sequencing artifact.

Sequencing was carried out using PBMCs. This TCR was sampled from a woman in her forties or fifties in good health and CMV-seropositive. The J gene is TRBJ2-1, the V gene TRBV2; TRBD2 matches 8 bases. Here the CDR3 DNA reads TGTGCCACCAGAGGCGGGGGGATCTACAATGAGCAGTTCTTC. Its translation is CATRGGGIYNEQFF. The whole variable domain, filled in from reference TRBV2 and TRBJ2-1, reads EPEVTQTPSHQVTQMGQEVILRCVPISNHLYFYWYRQILGQKVEFLVSFYNNEISEKSEIFDDQFSVERPDGSNFTLKIRSTKLEDSAMYFCATRGGGIYNEQFFGPGTRLTVL.